The next 14 T cell receptor beta chains were all read from a single sample in a study of identical twins. One entry per CDR3 protein, called by TCRdb with MiXCR from the 5' RACE reads. The sample has roughly 350,000 distinct CDR3 sequences, around an eighth seen once. These records were also assigned to another study, of yellow fever vaccine responses in identical twins.

The source material was CD8+ T cells sorted from blood. These receptors all stem from a young woman in good health.

This clonotype occurred a few times. The chain joins TRBV29-1 to TRBJ1-1; the match to TRBD1 covers 9 bases. The germline V gene has CDR1 SQVTM and CDR2 ANQGSEA. V lost 5 bases, J lost 4 bases, and 8 bases stayed unmatched. This CDR3 region has 14 residues. The CDR3 DNA follows: TGCAGCGTTATCCGACAGGGGGGCGGCACTGAAGCTTTCTTT. This translates into CSVIRQGGGTEAFF.

This rearrangement joins TRBV7-8 to TRBJ1-2; possible D gene TRBD1, 6 bases. There are 17 residues in the CDR3. V was trimmed by 5 bases and J by 5 bases, leaving 24 bases between them. Germline V gene sequence: CDR1 SGHVS, CDR2 FQNEAQ. CDR3 DNA: TGTGCCAGCAGCCAAGGGGGATTTGGTTTCTGGGCATATGGCTACACCTTC. Its translation: CASSQGGFGFWAYGYTF.

This clonotype was seen a few times. V usage is TRBV27 and J usage is TRBJ2-5, with D possibly TRBD1 on 5 matching bases. The germline V and J ends were trimmed by 6 bases and 1 base, with 9 bases remaining between them. The CDR3 length is 13 residues. The germline gives CDR1 MNHEY, CDR2 SMNVEV (reference sequence). The CDR3 coding sequence is TGTGCCAGCAGGCCTGGGGCCCAAGAGACCCAGTACTTC. Translated, it gives CASRPGAQETQYF.

This clonotype was detected a few times. The genes are TRBV28 and TRBJ2-5; the match to TRBD2 covers 8 bases. The CDR3 runs to 13 residues. J gave up 5 bases and V 7 bases, and 6 bases lay outside the gene matches. CDR1 is MDHEN and CDR2 is SYDVKM in the germline V gene. CDR3 nucleotide sequence: TGTGCCAGCACTAGTAGCGGGATTGAGACCCAGTACTTC. Protein sequence: CASTSSGIETQYF.

This clonotype has just a few counts. This chain joins TRBV27 and TRBJ2-3; D gene ambiguous. V was cut by 3 bases and J by 8 bases, with 9 bases left in between. The CDR3 loop spans 12 amino acids. Per germline, CDR1 MNHEY and CDR2 SMNVEV (reference sequence). CDR3 DNA: TGTGCCAGCAGTTTCATCTCGGGTACGCAGTATTTT. As protein: CASSFISGTQYF.

J is TRBJ2-7 and V is TRBV10-3; weak D call: TRBD1 (6 bases). Deletions cut 5 bases from V and 7 bases from J, with 24 bases between. Germline CDR1 reads ENHRY; CDR2 reads SYGVKD. The CDR3 loop spans 16 amino acids. CDR3 amino acids: CAISPARDTTSREQYF. The CDR3, as DNA: TGTGCCATCAGTCCAGCGAGGGACACGACTTCCCGGGAGCAGTACTTC.

The CDR3 protein is CASSWAGGTGELFF. In nucleotides, the CDR3 is TGTGCCAGCAGTTGGGCAGGCGGCACCGGGGAGCTGTTTTTT. This chain uses TRBV6-5 with TRBJ2-2; no reliable D call. Trimming took 4 bases from V and 4 from J, leaving 10 bases between them. The germline CDR1 and CDR2 sequences are MNHEY and SVGAGI. CDR3 size: 14 residues.

The rearrangement links TRBV20-1 to TRBJ2-5, with 7 nucleotides matching TRBD2. This CDR3 has 13 residues. Germline CDR1 DFQATT, CDR2 SNEGSKA (reference sequence). With 4 bases clipped from V and 5 bases from J, the junction kept 7 bases outside the gene matches. The CDR3 coding sequence is TGCAGTGCTATGAGGGCCGGGGGGGAGACCCAGTACTTC. Its protein product is CSAMRAGGETQYF.

This clonotype came up a few times. V and J are TRBV7-2 and TRBJ2-3, with D perhaps matching TRBD2 (5 bases). Germline V gives CDR1 SGHTA, CDR2 FQGNSA. Trimming took 2 bases from V and 3 from J, leaving 12 bases between them. This CDR3 region has 15 residues. CDR3 DNA sequence: TGTGCCAGCAGCTTAAGCTGGGAGCGGACAGATACGCAGTATTTT. Translation gives CASSLSWERTDTQYF.

The chain recombines TRBV3-1 with TRBJ2-4, with D unresolved. Germline V gene sequence: CDR1 LGHDT, CDR2 YNNKEL (reference sequence). The CDR3 is 14 residues long. The V gene lost 1 base and the J gene lost 9 bases, with 13 bases spanning the gap. CDR3 sequence: CASSQVSSLGIQYF. CDR3 DNA sequence: TGTGCCAGCAGCCAAGTGAGCAGCCTGGGCATTCAGTACTTC.

This clonotype occurred a few times. The chain couples TRBV28 to TRBJ1-1, with D uncertain. Germline V gene data show CDR1 as MDHEN and CDR2 as SYDVKM. Trimming pared 11 bases from V and 8 bases from J, leaving 15 bases between. This CDR3 comprises 11 residues. CDR3: CAASFGGEAFF. For the CDR3, the DNA is TGTGCCGCTTCCTTTGGTGGAGAAGCTTTCTTT. Together with reference TRBV28 and TRBJ1-1, the CDR3 gives the full variable domain: DVKVTQSSRYLVKRTGEKVFLECVQDMDHENMFWYRQDPGLGLRLIYFSYDVKMKEKGDIPEGYSVSREKKERFSLILESASTNQTSMYLCAASFGGEAFFGQGTRLTVV.

The chain couples TRBV9 to TRBJ2-7; 9 bases line up with TRBD1. The trim removed 0 bases at V and 3 bases at J, leaving 4 bases unmatched. This CDR3 contains 15 residues. The germline V gene has CDR1 SGDLS and CDR2 YYNGEE. The CDR3 nucleotides are TGTGCCAGCAGCGTAGAGACAGGGGGGATCTACGAGCAGTACTTC. Protein sequence: CASSVETGGIYEQYF. Complete variable domain (other parts from reference TRBV9 and TRBJ2-7): DSGVTQTPKHLITATGQRVTLRCSPRSGDLSVYWYQQSLDQGLQFLIQYYNGEERAKGNILERFSAQQFPDLHSELNLSSLELGDSALYFCASSVETGGIYEQYFGPGTRLTVT.

This clonotype has at least ten counts. This chain joins TRBV13 and TRBJ2-1, with TRBD2 matching over 11 bases. This CDR3 spans 15 amino acids. V lost 4 bases, J lost 8 bases, and 7 bases stayed unmatched. The germline V gene has CDR1 PRHDT and CDR2 FYEKMQ (reference sequence). The CDR3 DNA follows: TGTGCCAGCAGCTCTGCCGGGACTAGCGGCGATGAGCAGTTCTTC. Its translation is CASSSAGTSGDEQFF. The full variable domain, with the rest looked up from reference TRBV13 and TRBJ2-1, is AAGVIQSPRHLIKEKRETATLKCYPIPRHDTVYWYQQGPGQDPQFLISFYEKMQSDKGSIPDRFSAQQFSDYHSELNMSSLELGDSALYFCASSSAGTSGDEQFFGPGTRLTVL.

This clonotype was seen more than once but under ten times. The gene calls are TRBV5-6 and TRBJ1-3; D ambiguous. CDR1 SGHDT and CDR2 YYEEEE come from the germline V gene. This CDR3 region has 12 residues. Trimming took 0 bases from V and 9 from J, leaving 7 bases between them. Here the CDR3 reads CASSLGGVTIYF. CDR3 coding DNA: TGTGCCAGCAGCTTGGGCGGAGTCACCATATATTTT.